This section outlines one T cell receptor (beta chain) sequence together with its context. One entry per CDR3 protein results from TCRdb running MiXCR on the RT-PCR reads. This table has some 960,000 distinct CDR3 sequences, over 15% appearing once. CDR1 and CDR2 (germline): MNHNS, SASEGT. There are 14 residues in the CDR3. The V and J ends lost 9 bases and 3 bases, in that order; junction bases with no gene match: 11. These data come from a study of patients and donors after allogeneic stem cell transplantation. The J gene is TRBJ2-7, the V gene TRBV6-1; 7 bases agree with TRBD2. The clonotype comes from a human donor who was either an allogeneic HSCT recipient or a stem cell or donor lymphocyte infusion donor (not recorded which). It is not recorded whose cells these are; they may come from a transplant donor. Sample: blood, either unsorted or a sorted T cell fraction (not recorded which). The CDR3 loop is CARGGAGYDYEQYF. CDR3 bases: TGTGCCAGGGGAGGGGCAGGGTATGACTACGAGCAGTACTTC.